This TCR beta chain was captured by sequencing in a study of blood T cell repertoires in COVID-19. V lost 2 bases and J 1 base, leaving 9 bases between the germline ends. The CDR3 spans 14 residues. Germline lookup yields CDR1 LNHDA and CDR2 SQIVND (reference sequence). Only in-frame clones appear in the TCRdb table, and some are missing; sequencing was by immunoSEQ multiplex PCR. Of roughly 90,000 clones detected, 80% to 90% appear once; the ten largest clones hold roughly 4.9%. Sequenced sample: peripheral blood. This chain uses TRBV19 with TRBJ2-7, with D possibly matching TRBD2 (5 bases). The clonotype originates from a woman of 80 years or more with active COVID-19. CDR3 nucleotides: TGTGCCAGTAGTATAACGGGGATTTCCTACGAGCAGTACTTC. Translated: CASSITGISYEQYF.